Shown below are 6 T cell receptor beta chains from a single sample sequenced in a study of control samples from healthy donors and cancer patients. Only in-frame clones appear in the TCRdb table, and some are missing; sequencing was by immunoSEQ multiplex PCR. The table records 170,000 or so clones, roughly 92% of them present only once. Material: blood. These receptors were taken from a woman aged 18-29 years in good health.

V is TRBV6-2 or TRBV6-3 and J is TRBJ2-1; 9 bases line up with TRBD2. The length of the CDR3 is 15 residues. Trimming cost V 5 bases and J 2 bases; bases outside gene matches: 4. CDR1 is MNHEY and CDR2 is SVGEGT in the germline V gene. CDR3 residues: CASSPGTSPYNEQFF. Here the CDR3 DNA reads TGTGCCAGCAGTCCCGGGACTAGCCCCTACAATGAGCAGTTCTTC.

The chain carries TRBV11-2 and TRBJ1-4; 8 positions match TRBD1. The CDR3 runs to 14 residues. Germline CDR1 SGHAT, CDR2 FQNNGV. J lost 8 bases, V lost 1 base, and 3 bases had no gene match. The CDR3 reads CASSLGTGQEKLFF. In nucleotides, the CDR3 is TGTGCCAGCAGCTTAGGGACAGGGCAAGAAAAACTGTTTTTT. The whole variable domain, remainder taken from reference TRBV11-2 and TRBJ1-4, is EAGVAQSPRYKIIEKRQSVAFWCNPISGHATLYWYQQILGQGPKLLIQFQNNGVVDDSQLPKDRFSAERLKGVDSTLKIQPAKLEDSAVYLCASSLGTGQEKLFFGSGTQLSVL.

The DNA for the CDR3 is TGCGCCAGCAGCCAAGTACCAGCGGGGTGGCAAGAGACCCAGTACTTC. Translated, it gives CASSQVPAGWQETQYF. V and J are TRBV4-1 and TRBJ2-5, with 7 positions matching TRBD2. The germline V gene encodes CDR1 MGHRA and CDR2 YSYEKL. V shed 1 base and J 2 bases; nucleotides not matched to a gene: 7. The CDR3 has 16 residues.

This clone was observed once. The V and J genes are TRBV11-3 and TRBJ1-1; maybe TRBD1 (5 bases). Trimming left V 5 bases short and J 0 bases short, with 16 bases between. Germline assignment: CDR1 SGHNT and CDR2 YENEEA. CDR3 size: 16 residues. CDR3 residues: CASSNLIQGVNTEAFF. Here the CDR3 DNA reads TGTGCCAGCAGCAACCTAATTCAGGGAGTGAACACTGAAGCTTTCTTT.

In this sample, this clone turned up a few times. V and J are TRBV19 and TRBJ1-5, with 7 nucleotides matching TRBD1. Losses at the gene ends were 6 bases for V and 10 bases for J; bases not matched to a gene: 6. This CDR3 has 12 amino acids. Per the germline V gene, CDR1 is LNHDA and CDR2 is SQIVND (reference sequence). The CDR3 loop reads CASSEGQLPQHF. CDR3 in DNA: TGTGCCAGTAGCGAGGGACAGCTACCCCAGCATTTT.

The chain has TRBV7-3 and TRBJ2-1; TRBD1 matches 7 bases. CDR3 length: 14 amino acids. V shed 5 bases, J shed 2 bases, and the junction held 3 bases outside the gene matches. The germline V gene has CDR1 SGHTA and CDR2 FQGTGA. The CDR3 loop reads CASSPDRAYNEQFF. In DNA form, the CDR3 reads TGTGCCAGCAGCCCCGACAGGGCCTACAATGAGCAGTTCTTC.